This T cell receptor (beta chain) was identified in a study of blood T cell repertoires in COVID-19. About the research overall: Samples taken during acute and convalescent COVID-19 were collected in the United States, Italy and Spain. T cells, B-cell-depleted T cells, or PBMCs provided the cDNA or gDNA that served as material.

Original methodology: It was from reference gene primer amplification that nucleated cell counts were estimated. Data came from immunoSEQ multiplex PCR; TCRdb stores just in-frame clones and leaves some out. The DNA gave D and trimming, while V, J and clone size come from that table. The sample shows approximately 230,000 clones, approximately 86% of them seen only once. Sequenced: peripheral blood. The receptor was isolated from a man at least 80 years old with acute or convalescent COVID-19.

The CDR3 reads CASSGREIDEQYF. The CDR3 nucleotides read TGTGCCAGCAGTGGGCGGGAGATAGACGAGCAGTACTTC. This chain connects TRBV2 to TRBJ2-7; TRBD2 matches at 7 bases. The junction had 5 bases not matched to a gene; V was cut back by 4 bases and J by 5 bases. CDR1 is SNHLY and CDR2 is FYNNEI in the germline V gene. CDR3 length: 13 residues.